One and the same sample provided the 22 T cell receptor beta chains below, sequenced in a study of cytomegalovirus exposure and HLA in healthy donors. PCR employed 60 Vbeta and 13 Jbeta primers. Clones were read by immunoSEQ multiplex PCR, and TCRdb kept only the in-frame ones, dropping some. The profile shows approximately 190,000 clones, approximately 88% of them singletons. Input material: PBMCs. Receptor source: a woman aged 45-60 years in good health and CMV-seropositive.

This clone was picked up one time. Germline is not matched at one junction end, which may reflect a read error. J is TRBJ2-1 and V is TRBV4-1; 7 bases map to TRBD2. Germline V lookup: CDR1 MGHRA, CDR2 YSYEKL. The CDR3 has 17 residues. The CDR3 protein is CASSKDHQGGSYNEQFF. The CDR3 DNA reads as TGCGCCAGCAGCAAAGATCACCAGGGAGGGTCCTACAATGAGCAGTTCTTC.

The rearrangement joins TRBV5-1 to TRBJ2-5, with a tentative D call TRBD2 (7 bases). Germline CDR1 SGHRS, CDR2 YFSETQ. Between the trimmed V and J ends, which lost 5 bases and 1 base, there was a span of 18 bases. The CDR3 contains 16 residues. The CDR3 DNA sequence: TGCGCCAGCAGGGGGGTCGGGGGGACAAGCCAAGAGACCCAGTACTTC. Translated: CASRGVGGTSQETQYF.

The V gene is TRBV5-8, the J gene TRBJ1-2; D unresolved. The CDR3 spans 15 residues. Germline-derived CDR1 and CDR2 are SGHTS and YDEGEE. With 2 bases removed from V and 2 bases from J, the gap between germline ends came to 13 bases. This CDR3 is CASSFRGTLNYGYTF. For the CDR3, the DNA is TGTGCCAGCAGCTTTCGGGGAACTCTAAACTATGGCTACACCTTC. Looking up the rest from reference TRBV5-8 and TRBJ1-2 gives the full variable domain: EAGVTQSPTHLIKTRGQQATLRCSPISGHTSVYWYQQALGLGLQFLLWYDEGEERNRGNFPPRFSGRQFPNYSSELNVNALELEDSALYLCASSFRGTLNYGYTFGSGTRLTVV.

Here the CDR3 reads CASVDRGQPQHF. DNA of the CDR3: TGTGCCAGCGTTGACAGGGGCCAGCCCCAGCATTTT. V gene TRBV19 combines with J gene TRBJ1-5; 8 positions match TRBD1. The CDR3 is made up of 12 amino acids. The V gene end was trimmed by 9 bases and the J gene end by 7 bases; junction bases not matched to a gene: 5. The V gene's germline CDR1 is LNHDA and CDR2 SQIVND (reference sequence).

The V gene is TRBV27, the J gene TRBJ1-5; D unresolved. Looked up from germline, CDR1 is MNHEY and CDR2 is SMNVEV (reference sequence). The CDR3 has 13 residues. V was pared by 0 bases and J by 4 bases, with 4 bases between. The DNA for the CDR3 is TGTGCCAGCAGTTTATCGCGAAATCAGCCCCAGCATTTT. Translated: CASSLSRNQPQHF.

The chain employs TRBV5-4 and TRBJ1-3; D may be TRBD1 (6 bases). The germline V gene has CDR1 SGHNT and CDR2 YYREEE (reference sequence). Trimming pared 4 bases from V and 4 bases from J, leaving 21 bases between. CDR3 size: 17 residues. The CDR3 loop reads CASSAGTSGVWGNTIYF. CDR3 DNA: TGTGCCAGCAGCGCCGGGACGTCAGGGGTTTGGGGAAACACCATATATTTT.

Regarding this clone: A read error may account for a junction end that differs from germline. The sample has other DNA sequences that encode this CDR3 too. The gene calls are TRBV6-1 and TRBJ1-6, with a weak D call TRBD1 (5 bases). CDR3 size: 13 residues. Germline-derived CDR1 and CDR2 are MNHNS and SASEGT. The CDR3 coding sequence is TGTGCCACCCGGACGGACAATAATTCCCCCCTCCACTTT. Amino acids: CATRTDNNSPLHF.

V usage is TRBV6-6 and J usage is TRBJ1-2; no clear D gene. Trimming stripped 4 bases from V and 1 base from J, with 10 bases between. CDR1 is MNHNY and CDR2 is SVGAGI in the germline V gene (reference sequence). CDR3 size: 14 residues. CDR3 nucleotide sequence: TGTGCCAGCAGTTTGGGCAGCGGTAACTATGGCTACACCTTC. It specifies CASSLGSGNYGYTF.

The V call is TRBV10-3, the J call TRBJ2-3, with D unclear. Per the germline V gene, CDR1 is ENHRY and CDR2 is SYGVKD. The V gene lost 5 bases and the J gene lost 6 bases, with 6 bases spanning the gap. The CDR3 covers 11 residues. CDR3 amino acids: CAISRSDTQYF. DNA of the CDR3: TGTGCCATCAGTAGGAGCGATACGCAGTATTTT.

The chain couples TRBV11-2 to TRBJ2-2, with a possible D match to TRBD2 (7 bases). Germline V CDR1 and CDR2: SGHAT, FQNNGV. The CDR3 is made up of 16 amino acids. Trimming removed 3 bases at V and 2 bases at J, with 13 bases between. CDR3 loop: CASSFVGGPNTGELFF. CDR3 DNA: TGTGCCAGCAGCTTCGTCGGGGGGCCTAACACCGGGGAGCTGTTTTTT.

This CDR3 reads CATSRQGMETQYF. DNA of the CDR3: TGTGCCACCAGCAGACAGGGGATGGAGACCCAGTACTTC. The chain joins TRBV15 to TRBJ2-5, with a possible D match to TRBD1 (6 bases). Trimming left V 2 bases short and J 5 bases short, with 9 bases between. The length of the CDR3 is 13 residues. CDR1 LNHNV and CDR2 YYDKDF come from the germline V gene (reference sequence).

The chain combines TRBV7-6 with TRBJ2-7, with no clear D. Trimming shortened V by 5 bases and J by 1 base, and 15 bases separated the two germline ends. The CDR3 loop spans 15 amino acids. Germline CDR1 reads SGHVS; CDR2 reads FNYEAQ. CDR3 sequence: CASSPWATTSYEQYF. Written as DNA, the CDR3 is TGTGCCAGCAGCCCATGGGCCACAACTTCCTACGAGCAGTACTTC.

This clone occurred once. The chain is built from TRBV7-6 and TRBJ1-3, with TRBD1 matching over 9 bases. The CDR3 spans 18 residues. The germline V gene encodes CDR1 SGHVS and CDR2 FNYEAQ. J gave up 0 bases and V 5 bases, and 11 bases lay outside the gene matches. Here the CDR3 DNA reads TGTGCCAGCAGCCGTAGGGGACAGGGCCTTGACTCTGGAAACACCATATATTTT. Translated: CASSRRGQGLDSGNTIYF. Full variable domain (rest looked up from reference TRBV7-6 and TRBJ1-3): GAGVSQSPRYKVTKRGQDVALRCDPISGHVSLYWYRQALGQGPEFLTYFNYEAQQDKSGLPNDRFSAERPEGSISTLTIQRTEQRDSAMYRCASSRRGQGLDSGNTIYFGEGSWLTVV.

The rearrangement links TRBV21-1 to TRBJ1-1; the D segment call TRBD1 is taken from the table without a DNA check. TRBV21-1 is a recognized pseudogene. The length of the CDR3 is 13 residues. In nucleotides, the CDR3 is TGTGCCAGCAGCAGACAGGGCGCGACTGAAGCTTTCTTT. This sequence encodes CASSRQGATEAFF.

This chain links TRBV7-8 with TRBJ2-7; possible D gene TRBD1, 6 bases. Per the germline V gene, CDR1 is SGHVS and CDR2 is FQNEAQ. This CDR3 has 16 amino acids. V gave up 0 bases and J gave up 4 bases, with 16 bases separating them. CDR3 sequence (DNA): TGTGCCAGCAGCTTAGCGCACGAAGCAGGGGTATACGAGCAGTACTTC. It yields the protein CASSLAHEAGVYEQYF.

This chain's CDR3 is CASRIRYTQYF. CDR3 nucleotides: TGTGCCAGCAGGATCCGGTATACGCAGTATTTT. V is TRBV7-2 and J is TRBJ2-3; D not resolved. V lost 6 bases, J lost 7 bases, and 8 bases lay in between. Per germline, CDR1 SGHTA and CDR2 FQGNSA. The CDR3 is 11 amino acids.

CDR3 sequence reads: CASSQGPREETQYF. The DNA of the CDR3 is TGTGCCAGCAGTCAAGGCCCGAGGGAAGAGACCCAGTACTTC. This sequence joins TRBV7-6 and TRBJ2-5; D might be TRBD2 (5 bases). Germline loops: CDR1 SGHVS, CDR2 FNYEAQ. CDR3 length: 14 amino acids. Trimming left V 6 bases short and J 3 bases short, with 14 bases between.

The gene calls are TRBV7-2 and TRBJ1-2; D is perhaps TRBD1 (6 bases). This CDR3 has 13 residues. Germline V gives CDR1 SGHTA, CDR2 FQGNSA. V was clipped by 6 bases and J by 2 bases, with 10 bases between them. CDR3 in amino acids: CASSSGVNYGYTF. For the CDR3, the DNA is TGTGCCAGCAGTTCAGGGGTAAACTATGGCTACACCTTC.

The chain couples TRBV4-2 to TRBJ1-1; 8 bases fit TRBD1. Germline V gene data show CDR1 as LGHNA and CDR2 as YNFKEQ. Losses at the gene ends were 4 bases for V and 1 base for J; bases not matched to a gene: 5. CDR3 size: 15 residues. The DNA for the CDR3 is TGTGCCAGCAGCCGGCCGGGACAGGAGAACACTGAAGCTTTCTTT. This encodes CASSRPGQENTEAFF.

The chain's CDR3 is CSVVRGVTEAFF. The CDR3 nucleotides are TGCAGCGTTGTTCGGGGAGTCACTGAAGCTTTCTTT. The chain has TRBV29-1 and TRBJ1-1; D is undetermined. This CDR3 is 12 amino acids long. Germline loops: CDR1 SQVTM, CDR2 ANQGSEA. V was clipped by 4 bases and J by 4 bases, with 10 bases between them.

This chain uses TRBV6-6 with TRBJ1-3, with D unresolved. Trimming removed 0 bases at V and 0 bases at J, with 9 bases between. The CDR3 has 16 residues. Germline loops: CDR1 MNHNY, CDR2 SVGAGI (reference sequence). The CDR3 spells CASSYSLRSSGNTIYF. The CDR3 DNA sequence: TGTGCCAGCAGTTACTCTCTCCGGTCCTCTGGAAACACCATATATTTT.

The rearrangement joins TRBV5-4 to TRBJ2-2; TRBD2 agrees at 9 bases. The germline V gene encodes CDR1 SGHNT and CDR2 YYREEE (reference sequence). The V and J ends lost 1 base and 2 bases, in that order; junction bases with no gene match: 3. This CDR3 has 16 residues. The CDR3 sequence: CASSLLAGINTGELFF. The CDR3 DNA follows: TGTGCCAGCAGCTTGCTAGCGGGGATAAACACCGGGGAGCTGTTTTTT.